The sequence of this TCR beta chain was determined in a study of blood T cell repertoires in COVID-19. Overall study: COVID-19 samples collected from the United States, Italy and Spain covered acute and convalescent phases. The cDNA or gDNA used as material had been derived from T cells, B-cell-depleted T cells, or PBMCs.

Original processing methods: Counts of nucleated cells, estimated from reference gene primer amplification, were obtained. The repertoire was sequenced with immunoSEQ multiplex PCR; TCRdb's copy has only in-frame clones and lacks some. The V and J calls and the clone size are those of that table, but D and trimming were determined from the DNA. Found here are roughly 260,000 clones, about 90% of them singletons; the top ten hold 3.7%. Germline CDR1 is SNHLY and CDR2 is FYNNEI. With V trimmed by 5 bases and J by 10 bases, 10 bases remained unmatched. The CDR3 loop spans 13 amino acids. The sequenced material came from peripheral blood. The receptor comes from a woman between 40 and 55 years old with acute or convalescent COVID-19. The chain has TRBV2 and TRBJ1-2, with TRBD1 identical over 7 bases. Here the CDR3 DNA reads TGTGCCAGCAGTTTGACAGGGCTGGAGGACTACACCTTC. Translating gives CASSLTGLEDYTF.